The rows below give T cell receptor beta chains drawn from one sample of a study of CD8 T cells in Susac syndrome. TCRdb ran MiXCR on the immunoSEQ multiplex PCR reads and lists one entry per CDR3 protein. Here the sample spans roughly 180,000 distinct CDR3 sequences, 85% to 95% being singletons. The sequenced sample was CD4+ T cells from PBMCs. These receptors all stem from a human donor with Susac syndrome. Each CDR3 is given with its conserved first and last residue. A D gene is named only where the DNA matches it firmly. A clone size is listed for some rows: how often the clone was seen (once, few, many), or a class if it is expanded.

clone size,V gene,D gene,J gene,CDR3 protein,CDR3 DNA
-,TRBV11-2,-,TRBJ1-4,CASSWRQSTNEKLFF,TGTGCCAGCAGCTGGAGACAGTCAACTAATGAAAAACTGTTTTTT
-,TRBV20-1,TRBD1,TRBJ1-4,CSARDRVGEKLFF,TGCAGTGCTCGGGACAGGGTGGGTGAAAAACTGTTTTTT
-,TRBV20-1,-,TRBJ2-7,CSAVGAGHYEQYF,TGCAGTGCCGTCGGGGCAGGACACTACGAGCAGTACTTC
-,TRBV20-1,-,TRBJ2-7,CSARSEGYEQYF,TGCAGTGCTAGATCGGAGGGCTACGAGCAGTACTTC
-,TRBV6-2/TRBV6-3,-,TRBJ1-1,CASSHNTGGPTEAFF,TGTGCCAGCAGTCATAACACGGGTGGTCCAACTGAAGCTTTCTTT
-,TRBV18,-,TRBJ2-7,CASSPSTGTSYEQYF,TGTGCCAGCTCACCTTCGACAGGAACCTCCTACGAGCAGTACTTC
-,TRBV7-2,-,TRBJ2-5,CASSLGLEETQYF,TGTGCCAGCAGCTTAGGACTTGAAGAGACCCAGTACTTC
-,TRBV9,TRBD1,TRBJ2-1,CASSALGQPYNEQFF,TGTGCCAGCAGCGCCCTGGGACAGCCGTACAATGAGCAGTTCTTC
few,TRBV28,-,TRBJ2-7,CASSLVGGEQYF,TGTGCCAGCAGTTTGGTCGGGGGCGAGCAGTACTTC
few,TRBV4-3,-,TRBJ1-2,CASSRMGTNTNYGYTF,TGCGCCAGCAGCCGAATGGGGACAAACACTAACTATGGCTACACCTTC
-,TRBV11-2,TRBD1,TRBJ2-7,CASSLQVQGAVYF,TGTGCCAGCAGCTTACAGGTCCAGGGGGCCGTGTACTTC
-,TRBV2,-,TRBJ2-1,CASRGDYNEQFF,TGTGCCAGCAGAGGGGACTACAATGAGCAGTTCTTC
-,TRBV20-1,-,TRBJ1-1,CSVPNRVNTEAFF,TGCAGTGTTCCCAACAGGGTAAACACTGAAGCTTTCTTT
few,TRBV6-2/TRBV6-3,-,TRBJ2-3,CASSYSKNSSRYTQYF,TGTGCCAGCAGTTACTCGAAGAATTCTAGCAGATATACGCAGTATTTT
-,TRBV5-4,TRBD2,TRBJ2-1,CASSLVLAGANEQFF,TGTGCCAGCAGCTTGGTTCTAGCGGGAGCCAATGAGCAGTTCTTC
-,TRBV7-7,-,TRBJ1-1,CASSLRENTEAFF,TGTGCTAGCAGCCTCAGGGAGAACACTGAAGCTTTCTTT
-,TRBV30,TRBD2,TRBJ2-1,CAWQLSGSPYNEQFF,TGTGCCTGGCAACTTAGCGGGAGTCCCTACAATGAGCAGTTCTTC
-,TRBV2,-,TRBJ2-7,CASRGIQGRYEQYF,TGTGCCAGCAGAGGAATACAGGGGAGGTACGAGCAGTACTTC
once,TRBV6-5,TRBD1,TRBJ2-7,CASSTTGGNPYEQYF,TGTGCCAGCAGTACTACAGGGGGGAACCCCTACGAGCAGTACTTC
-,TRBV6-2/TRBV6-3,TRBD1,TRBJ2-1,CASRYRGLSSYNEQFF,TGTGCCAGCAGGTACAGGGGTCTGAGCTCCTACAATGAGCAGTTCTTC
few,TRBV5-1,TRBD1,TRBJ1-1,CASSPQGANTEAFF,TGCGCCAGCAGCCCACAGGGGGCGAACACTGAAGCTTTCTTT
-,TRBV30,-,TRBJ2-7,CAWDPGVRGLEQYF,TGTGCCTGGGATCCAGGCGTCAGGGGACTCGAGCAGTACTTC
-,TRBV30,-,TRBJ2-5,CAWSRLGRETQYF,TGTGCCTGGAGTCGACTAGGAAGAGAGACCCAGTACTTC
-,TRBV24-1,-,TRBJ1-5,CATSVREGGQPQHF,TGTGCCACCAGTGTCCGGGAAGGAGGTCAGCCCCAGCATTTT
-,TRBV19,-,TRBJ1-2,CASSIRLGTNYGYTF,TGTGCCAGTAGTATTCGCCTGGGCACGAACTATGGCTACACCTTC
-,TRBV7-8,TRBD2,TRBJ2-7,CASSLSGRAPYEQYF,TGTGCCAGCAGCTTAAGCGGGAGGGCGCCCTACGAGCAGTACTTC
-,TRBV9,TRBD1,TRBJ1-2,CASSSTGNLGYGYTF,TGTGCCAGCAGCTCGACAGGGAACCTTGGCTATGGCTACACCTTC
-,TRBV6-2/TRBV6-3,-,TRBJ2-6,CASNGLHSGANVLTF,TGTGCCAGCAACGGACTACACTCTGGGGCCAACGTCCTGACTTTC
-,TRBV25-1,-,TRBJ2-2,CASRSQVNTGELFF,TGTGCCAGCAGGAGCCAGGTGAACACCGGGGAGCTGTTTTTT
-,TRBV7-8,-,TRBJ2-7,CASSLVGTLTYEQYF,TGTGCCAGCAGCTTAGTTGGGACACTCACCTACGAGCAGTACTTC
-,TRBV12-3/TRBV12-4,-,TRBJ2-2,CASSQTGPTGELFF,TGTGCCAGCAGCCAAACAGGGCCCACCGGGGAGCTGTTTTTT
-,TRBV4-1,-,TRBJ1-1,CASSPLGRSATEAFF,TGCGCCAGCAGCCCGCTGGGACGTAGTGCAACTGAAGCTTTCTTT
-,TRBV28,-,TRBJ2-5,CASSPPLAAQETQYF,TGTGCCAGCAGCCCCCCCTTGGCAGCCCAAGAGACCCAGTACTTC
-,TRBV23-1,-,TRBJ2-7,CASSQHSGDGPLYEQYF,TGCGCCAGCAGTCAACACTCGGGGGATGGCCCCCTCTACGAGCAGTACTTC
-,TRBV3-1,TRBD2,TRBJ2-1,CASSLLAGVDEQFF,TGTGCCAGCAGCCTACTAGCGGGGGTCGATGAGCAGTTCTTC
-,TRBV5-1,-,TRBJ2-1,CASSLDRPKNEQFF,TGCGCCAGCAGCCTAGACAGGCCCAAGAATGAGCAGTTCTTC
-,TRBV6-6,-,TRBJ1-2,CATSPRDLRGYTF,TGTGCCACCTCCCCCCGGGACTTACGCGGCTACACCTTC
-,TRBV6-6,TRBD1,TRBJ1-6,CASSYRGQGDSPLHF,TGTGCCAGCAGTTACCGAGGACAGGGGGACTCACCCCTCCACTTT